A single sample is the source of the 5 T cell receptor beta chains below, sequenced in a study of control samples from healthy donors and cancer patients. Produced via immunoSEQ multiplex PCR; TCRdb's table is partial and in-frame only. The sample holds under 85,000 clones, around 84% seen once. Sample: PBMCs. These receptors were taken from a woman between 50 and 59 years old with lung cancer.

This chain links TRBV5-6 with TRBJ1-6, with D perhaps matching TRBD1 (5 bases). This CDR3 has 16 residues. CDR1 is SGHDT, CDR2 YYEEEE, per germline. V gave up 0 bases and J gave up 10 bases, with 17 bases separating them. The CDR3 coding sequence is TGTGCCAGCAGCTTGGAGGAGGGGCAGAGGAGCTCACCCCTCCACTTT. Residues: CASSLEEGQRSSPLHF.

V usage is TRBV27 and J usage is TRBJ2-1, with D unresolved. From germline, CDR1 is MNHEY and CDR2 SMNVEV (reference sequence). V lost 3 bases and J lost 3, with 9 bases in between. The CDR3 sequence is 14 residues long. In nucleotides, the CDR3 is TGTGCCAGCAGTTTGAACAGCTTCTACAATGAGCAGTTCTTC. Protein sequence: CASSLNSFYNEQFF.

V is TRBV6-5 and J is TRBJ2-7; no clear D. The V gene lost 8 bases and the J gene lost 4 bases, with 15 bases spanning the gap. This CDR3 has 13 residues. Germline loops: CDR1 MNHEY, CDR2 SVGAGI. CDR3: CASSTSPGYEQYF. In nucleotides, the CDR3 is TGTGCCAGCTCCACCTCTCCAGGTTACGAGCAGTACTTC.

This chain uses TRBV24-1 with TRBJ2-7; 10 nucleotides line up with TRBD1. The V gene end was trimmed by 3 bases and the J gene end by 5 bases; junction bases not matched to a gene: 3. The length of the CDR3 is 14 residues. CDR1 is KGHDR, CDR2 SFDVKD, per germline. CDR3 sequence: CATSDRTGGNEQYF. The CDR3 nucleotides read TGTGCCACCAGTGATAGGACAGGGGGAAACGAGCAGTACTTC.

V gene TRBV28 combines with J gene TRBJ2-7, with 8 positions matching TRBD1. CDR3 length: 15 amino acids. Germline V gene data show CDR1 as MDHEN and CDR2 as SYDVKM. Trimming at V came to 9 bases and at J to 3 bases, leaving 13 bases not matched to a gene. This chain's CDR3 is CASGGWTGSFYEQYF. The CDR3 DNA sequence: TGTGCCAGTGGGGGGTGGACAGGGAGTTTCTACGAGCAGTACTTC. The complete variable domain, with remaining parts taken from reference TRBV28 and TRBJ2-7, reads DVKVTQSSRYLVKRTGEKVFLECVQDMDHENMFWYRQDPGLGLRLIYFSYDVKMKEKGDIPEGYSVSREKKERFSLILESASTNQTSMYLCASGGWTGSFYEQYFGPGTRLTVT.